The clone carrying this TCR beta chain came up once. Its antigen is unidentified. Unstimulated regulatory T cells (CD4+CD25+CD127-), CD4+CD25- non-regulatory cells, CD4 and CD8 cells were FACS-sorted from thawed PBMCs. TCRdb keeps only in-frame clones here, not all; method: immunoSEQ multiplex PCR. The sample lists about 120,000 clones, about 90% occurring once. The data belong to a study of Tregs in tolerant kidney transplant recipients. Overall study findings and caveats: Validation in larger populations is needed because few patients were studied. Tregs expanded with activated donor B cells seemed most donor-specific.

The V end lost 1 base, the J end lost 4 bases, and 16 bases lay between the germline ends. The CDR3 consists of 16 residues. Germline CDR1 and CDR2: MGHRA and YSYEKL. The chain combines TRBV4-1 with TRBJ1-2; D not resolved. The sequence came from a human donor in good health. Sample: CD4+ T cells from blood. This chain's CDR3 is CASSQGQWLTPYGYTF. CDR3 nucleotide sequence: TGCGCCAGCAGCCAAGGTCAGTGGCTAACGCCCTATGGCTACACCTTC.